The 5 T cell receptor beta chains presented below share a single source sample, sequenced in a study of blood T cell repertoires in COVID-19. The table came from immunoSEQ multiplex PCR; TCRdb's copy has only in-frame clones and leaves some out. Among fewer than 200,000 clones listed, roughly 90% were seen once. Sequencing input: peripheral blood. The receptor set was obtained from a man aged 25 to 45 with COVID-19, enrolled during active disease.

Written as DNA, the CDR3 is TGTGCCAGCAGCTTGTCTGTTAATTCACCCCTCCACTTT. Translating it yields CASSLSVNSPLHF. The rearrangement uses TRBV7-7 and TRBJ1-6; D gene ambiguous. Deletions cut 3 bases from V and 6 bases from J, with 6 bases between. CDR1 is SSHAT and CDR2 is FNYEAQ in the germline V gene (reference sequence). The CDR3 sequence is 13 residues long.

This chain connects TRBV15 to TRBJ2-3; D is unclear. Germline V gene data show CDR1 as LNHNV and CDR2 as YYDKDF (reference sequence). The CDR3 is made up of 14 amino acids. Trimming left V 0 bases short and J 2 bases short, with 6 bases between. This chain's CDR3 is CATSRDLITDTQYF. CDR3 nucleotide sequence: TGTGCCACCAGCAGAGACCTTATCACAGATACGCAGTATTTT. The variable domain in full, completed from reference TRBV15 and TRBJ2-3, reads DAMVIQNPRYQVTQFGKPVTLSCSQTLNHNVMYWYQQKSSQAPKLLFHYYDKDFNNEADTPDNFQSRRPNTSFCFLDIRSPGLGDTAMYLCATSRDLITDTQYFGPGTRLTVL.

The chain employs TRBV30 and TRBJ1-6, with 7 bases identical to TRBD1. The CDR3 runs to 14 residues. Germline values: CDR1 GTSNPN, CDR2 SVGIG (reference sequence). The trim removed 1 base at V and 6 bases at J, leaving 3 bases unmatched. CDR3 amino acids: CAWSGRQGNSPLHF. CDR3 nucleotides: TGTGCCTGGAGTGGGAGACAGGGTAATTCACCCCTCCACTTT.

This clone appeared a single time. This rearrangement joins TRBV7-8 to TRBJ1-1; weak D call: TRBD1 (5 bases). The CDR3 consists of 16 residues. Germline V gives CDR1 SGHVS, CDR2 FQNEAQ. Trimming left V 5 bases short and J 2 bases short, with 18 bases between. This chain's CDR3 is CASSIRQRGGNTEAFF. The CDR3 DNA sequence: TGTGCCAGCAGCATCCGACAGCGGGGGGGAAACACTGAAGCTTTCTTT.

In nucleotides, the CDR3 is TGTGCCTGGAGCCTCCAACGGTCCTACAATGAGCAGTTCTTC. Translated, it gives CAWSLQRSYNEQFF. The chain employs TRBV30 and TRBJ2-1; D gene unclear. Deletions cut 3 bases from V and 1 base from J, with 10 bases between. The V gene's germline CDR1 is GTSNPN and CDR2 SVGIG (reference sequence). The CDR3 consists of 14 residues.